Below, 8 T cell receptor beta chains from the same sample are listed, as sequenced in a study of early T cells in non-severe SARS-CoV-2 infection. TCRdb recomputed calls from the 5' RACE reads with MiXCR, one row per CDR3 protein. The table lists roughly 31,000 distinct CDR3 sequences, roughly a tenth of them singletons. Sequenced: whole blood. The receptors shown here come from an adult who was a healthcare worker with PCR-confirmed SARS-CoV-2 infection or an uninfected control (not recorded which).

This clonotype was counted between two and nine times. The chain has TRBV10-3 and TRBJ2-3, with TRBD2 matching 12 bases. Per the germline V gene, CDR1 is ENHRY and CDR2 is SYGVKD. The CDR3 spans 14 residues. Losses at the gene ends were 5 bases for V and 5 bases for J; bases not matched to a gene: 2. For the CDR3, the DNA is TGTGCCATCAGTCCTAGCGGGGGGGGAGATACGCAGTATTTT. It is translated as CAISPSGGGDTQYF.

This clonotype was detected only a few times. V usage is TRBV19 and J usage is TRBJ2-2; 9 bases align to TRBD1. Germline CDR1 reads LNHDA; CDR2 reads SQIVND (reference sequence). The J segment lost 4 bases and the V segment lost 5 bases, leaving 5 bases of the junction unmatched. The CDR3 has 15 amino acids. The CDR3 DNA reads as TGTGCCAGTAGTCTCACAGGGGGCACCACCGGGGAGCTGTTTTTT. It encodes CASSLTGGTTGELFF.

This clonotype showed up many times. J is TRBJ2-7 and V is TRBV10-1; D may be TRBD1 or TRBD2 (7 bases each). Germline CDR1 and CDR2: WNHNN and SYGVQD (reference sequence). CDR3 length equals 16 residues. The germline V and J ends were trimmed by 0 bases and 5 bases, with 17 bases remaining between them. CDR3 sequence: CASSESRQGGRNEQYF. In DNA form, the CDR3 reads TGCGCCAGCAGTGAGTCTCGACAGGGAGGGAGGAACGAGCAGTACTTC.

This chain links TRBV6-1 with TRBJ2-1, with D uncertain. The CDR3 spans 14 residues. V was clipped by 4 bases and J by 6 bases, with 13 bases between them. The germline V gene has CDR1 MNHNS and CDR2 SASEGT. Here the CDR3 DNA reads TGTGCCAGCAGTGGCGATTGGGTTGGCAATGAGCAGTTCTTC. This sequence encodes CASSGDWVGNEQFF.

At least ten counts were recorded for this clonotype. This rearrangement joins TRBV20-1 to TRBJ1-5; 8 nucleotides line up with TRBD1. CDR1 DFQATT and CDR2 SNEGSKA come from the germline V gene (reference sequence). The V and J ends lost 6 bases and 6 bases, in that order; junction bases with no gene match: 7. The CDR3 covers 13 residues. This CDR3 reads CSATQGVSQPQHF. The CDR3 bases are TGCAGTGCCACACAGGGGGTGTCTCAGCCCCAGCATTTT.

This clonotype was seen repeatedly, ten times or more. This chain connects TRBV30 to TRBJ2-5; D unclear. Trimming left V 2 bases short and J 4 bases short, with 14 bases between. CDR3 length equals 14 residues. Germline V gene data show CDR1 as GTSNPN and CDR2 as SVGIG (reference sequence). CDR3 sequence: CAWSYGQAGETQYF. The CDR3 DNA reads TGTGCCTGGAGTTATGGCCAGGCCGGAGAGACCCAGTACTTC.

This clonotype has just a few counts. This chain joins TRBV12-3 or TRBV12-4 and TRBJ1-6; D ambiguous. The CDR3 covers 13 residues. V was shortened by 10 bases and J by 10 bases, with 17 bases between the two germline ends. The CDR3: CATGPLGDSPLHF. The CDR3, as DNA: TGTGCCACCGGCCCTCTCGGCGACTCACCCCTCCACTTT.

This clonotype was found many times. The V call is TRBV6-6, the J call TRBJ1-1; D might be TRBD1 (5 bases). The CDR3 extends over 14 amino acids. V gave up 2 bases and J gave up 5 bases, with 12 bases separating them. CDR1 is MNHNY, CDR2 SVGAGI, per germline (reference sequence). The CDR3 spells CASSYGAPGTEAFF. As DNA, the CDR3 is TGTGCCAGCAGTTACGGGGCACCGGGGACTGAAGCTTTCTTT.